This entry concerns a single T cell receptor beta chain. Antigen: not known. The method was immunoSEQ multiplex PCR; TCRdb's version includes in-frame clones alone and lacks a portion of them. The sample has about 73,000 clones, about 94% seen once; the top ten hold approximately 0.99%. Germline loops: CDR1 SGHNT, CDR2 YYREEE (reference sequence). Trimming removed 0 bases at V and 10 bases at J, with 14 bases between. This CDR3 has 14 residues. The entry originates in a study of cytomegalovirus exposure and HLA in healthy donors. General study results and limits: The authors listed around 150 TCR beta chains as cytomegalovirus-associated.

The sample consisted of PBMCs. The clonotype originates from a woman between 18 and 29 years old in good health and CMV-seronegative. The rearrangement links TRBV5-4 to TRBJ2-1, with a possible D match to TRBD2 (5 bases). The CDR3: CASSLAGPPGEQFF. In DNA, the CDR3 is TGTGCCAGCAGCTTGGCCGGACCCCCGGGGGAGCAGTTCTTC.